The present entry profiles one TCR beta chain with its context. Its recognized antigen is unknown. No clone much larger than this one lies a single base away; base qualities are absent. Using the deep immunoSEQ assay, multiplex PCR amplified TCR CDR3 regions from genomic DNA. Extracted genomic DNA from each cell subset was distributed evenly across all wells of several immunoSEQ 96-well plates, and each plate was treated as a replicate. Each replicate PCR for sorted subsets received around 210 ng genomic DNA, equal to roughly 30,000 T cell genomes. The purified libraries were quantified using a Qubit 3.0 fluorometer, sized with a Bioanalyzer 2100, and then quantified again using the KAPA Library Quantification kit. Every immunoSEQ 96-well plate was sequenced on a dedicated single-read 150-cycle Illumina NextSeq 550 flow cell. The original methods were these. Because the immunoSEQ output included only junctional sequences and no quality scores, the filtering could not be the same as the filtering used for full-length reads. To assign V/J genes and CDR3, sequences were annotated against IMGT germline references using PyIR, a Python wrapper for IgBLAST v1.9. Any read was removed if the V/J assignment was weak (E-value above 1e-6), the CDR3 was missing, or the read contained stop codons, out-of-frame junctions, or ambiguous translated residues. V3J clonotypes were defined by identical inferred V gene, J gene, and CDR3 amino acid sequence. Percentage overlap between repertoires was computed as shared unique clonotypes divided by the size of the smaller repertoire. Three approaches were used to assess repertoire richness: RTK rarefaction, the Chao1 estimator, and Recon v2.1 estimates of unobserved clonotypes. OLGA was used to compute generation probabilities for all TCRbeta clonotypes that the gDNA method yielded from four donors. The table was pulled from immuneACCESS by TCRdb, which kept in-frame rearrangements only. Such tables lose some clones; where checked, under half of the loss comes from unresolved V genes, and the rest has no known cause. V and J calls and clone size are copied from that table; D and trimming were computed from the DNA. The sample table shows about 2 million clones, and roughly 94% are seen once. The biggest ten clones account for approximately 1% of the sample.

The source of the sample is a study of shared clonotypes between healthy human individuals (dated by TCRdb to 2018 to 2021). General notes on the study: The cohort included three men and two women between 18 and 49 years of age. Different laboratories and diverse techniques were used to prepare libraries and sequence TCR repertoires, to increase sequencing depth and limit assay-specific biases. Blood TCR repertoires of about five healthy adults were deeply sequenced to estimate repertoire size and the extent of clonotype sharing between individuals. For each donor, three plates each were used for CD4 naive and CD4 memory, two plates were used for CD8 naive, and one plate was used for CD8 memory. Each donor's leukapheresis produced roughly between roughly 0.85 and 10 billion PBMCs.

For the CD8 naive samples, CD45RO-negative cells were positively selected for CCR7, yielding a CD45RA+CCR7+ population from which TemRA cells were excluded. Donors were healthy HIV-negative adults with no recently reported acute infections or vaccinations. Every donor was a Caucasian adult living in Nashville, Tennessee, USA. After blood collection by leukapheresis, PBMCs were isolated using Ficoll-Histopaque density gradient centrifugation and then cryopreserved in the vapor phase of liquid nitrogen. Purity and quantity of every magnetically sorted T cell population were checked by analytical flow cytometry. Genomic DNA was isolated from every sorted fraction and measured by UV absorbance on a Nanodrop 2000c. On the study overall, not on this receptor specifically: Even with the large sequencing depth, rarefaction of the sorted-subset datasets indicated that sequencing was incomplete. Clonotypes shared by all four sorted-subset donors showed higher generation probabilities than non-shared clonotypes. Sampling was restricted to blood, and TCR repertoires in tissues likely differ from the TCR repertoires found in blood. The small number of donors limited the genetic and exposure-history diversity represented. Pairwise subsampling indicated that sequencing depth was expected to affect the degree of clonotype sharing among donors. Larger estimated clonotype richness was generally found for naive subsets than for memory subsets. Across four donors, around 5% of naive CD4, approximately 4% of naive CD8, under 2.5% of memory CD4, and 0.4% of memory CD8 clonotypes were shared.

Including the terminal cysteine and phenylalanine, the CDR3 comprises 13 residues. Only the CDR3 DNA is retained, 39 bases long and in frame from the first base. V and J are truncated by 3 bases and 3 bases respectively, leaving an intervening sequence of 10 bases. The germline V gene (reference sequence) specifies SGHKS as CDR1 and YYEKEE as CDR2. The receptor chain draws on TRBV5-5 and TRBJ2-7; the best D guess is TRBD2, with 5 bases matching. The sequencing sample was made of naive CD8+ T cells sorted from blood. The cell subset or site tag for this specimen amounts to: CD45RA+CCR7+. The clonotype was recovered from a man aged 18 to 30 in good health. The CDR3 loop reads CASSSPGDYEQYF. The nucleotides read TGTGCCAGCAGCTCTCCCGGGGACTACGAGCAGTACTTC.